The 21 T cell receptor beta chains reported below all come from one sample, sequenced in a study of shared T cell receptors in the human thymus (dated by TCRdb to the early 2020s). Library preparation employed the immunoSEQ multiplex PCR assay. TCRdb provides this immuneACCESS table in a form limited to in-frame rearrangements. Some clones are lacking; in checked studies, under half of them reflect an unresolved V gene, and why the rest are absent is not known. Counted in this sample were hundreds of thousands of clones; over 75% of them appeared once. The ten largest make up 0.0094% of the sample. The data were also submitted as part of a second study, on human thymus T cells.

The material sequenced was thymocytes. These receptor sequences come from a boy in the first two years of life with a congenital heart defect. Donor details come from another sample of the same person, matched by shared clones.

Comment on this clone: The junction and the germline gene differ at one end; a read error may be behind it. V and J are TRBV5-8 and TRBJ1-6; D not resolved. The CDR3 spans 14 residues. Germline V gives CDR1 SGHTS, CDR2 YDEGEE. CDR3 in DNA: TGTGCCATTAGCGACCTAGCTTCCGATTCACCCTTCCACTTT. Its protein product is CAISDLASDSPFHF.

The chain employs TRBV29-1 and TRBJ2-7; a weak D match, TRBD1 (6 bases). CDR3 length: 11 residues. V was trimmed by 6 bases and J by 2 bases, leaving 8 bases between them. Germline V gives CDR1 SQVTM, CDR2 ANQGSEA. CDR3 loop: CSVRTAYEQYF. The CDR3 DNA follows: TGCAGCGTAAGGACAGCCTACGAGCAGTACTTC.

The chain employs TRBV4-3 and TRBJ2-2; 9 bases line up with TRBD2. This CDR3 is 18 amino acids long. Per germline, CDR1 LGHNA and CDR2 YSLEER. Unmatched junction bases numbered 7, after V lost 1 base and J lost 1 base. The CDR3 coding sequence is TGCGCCAGCAGCCAAGCGCTAGCGGGGCCCCTGAACACCGGGGAGCTGTTTTTT. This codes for CASSQALAGPLNTGELFF.

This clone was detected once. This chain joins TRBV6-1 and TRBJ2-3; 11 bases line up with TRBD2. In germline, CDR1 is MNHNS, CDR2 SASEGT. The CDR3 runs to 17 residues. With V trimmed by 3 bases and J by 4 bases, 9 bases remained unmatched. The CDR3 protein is CASSEGSSGRASDTQYF. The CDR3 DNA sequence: TGTGCCAGCAGTGAGGGGAGTAGCGGGAGGGCCTCAGATACGCAGTATTTT.

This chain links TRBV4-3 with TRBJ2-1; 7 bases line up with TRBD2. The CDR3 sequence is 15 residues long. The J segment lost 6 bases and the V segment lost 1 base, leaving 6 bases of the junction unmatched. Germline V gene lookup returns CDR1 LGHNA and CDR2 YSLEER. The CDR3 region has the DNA TGCGCCAGCAGCCAAGGGAGCGGGGAGGCCAATGAGCAGTTCTTC. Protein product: CASSQGSGEANEQFF.

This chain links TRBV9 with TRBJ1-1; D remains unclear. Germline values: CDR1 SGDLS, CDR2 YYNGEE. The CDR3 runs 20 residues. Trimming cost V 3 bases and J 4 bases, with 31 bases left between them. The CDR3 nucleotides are TGTGCCAGCAGCGCGGGATATCCTTCGGCCTACCACTCAACGACCACTGAAGCTTTCTTT. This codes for CASSAGYPSAYHSTTTEAFF.

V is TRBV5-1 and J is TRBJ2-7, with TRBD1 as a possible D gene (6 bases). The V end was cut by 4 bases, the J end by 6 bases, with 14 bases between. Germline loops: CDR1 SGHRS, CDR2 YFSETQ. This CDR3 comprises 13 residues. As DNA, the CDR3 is TGCGCCAGCAGCATGGACAGTTCGACCGAGCAGTACTTC. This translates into CASSMDSSTEQYF. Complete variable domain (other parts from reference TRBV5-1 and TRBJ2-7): KAGVTQTPRYLIKTRGQQVTLSCSPISGHRSVSWYQQTPGQGLQFLFEYFSETQRNKGNFPGRFSGRQFSNSRSEMNVSTLELGDSALYLCASSMDSSTEQYFGPGTRLTVT.

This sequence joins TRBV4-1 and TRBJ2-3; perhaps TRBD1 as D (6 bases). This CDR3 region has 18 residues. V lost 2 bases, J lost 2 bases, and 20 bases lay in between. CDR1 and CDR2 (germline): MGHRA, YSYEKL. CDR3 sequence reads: CASSQRPAGALFTDTQYF. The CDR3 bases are TGCGCCAGCAGCCAACGCCCTGCAGGGGCCCTATTCACAGATACGCAGTATTTT.

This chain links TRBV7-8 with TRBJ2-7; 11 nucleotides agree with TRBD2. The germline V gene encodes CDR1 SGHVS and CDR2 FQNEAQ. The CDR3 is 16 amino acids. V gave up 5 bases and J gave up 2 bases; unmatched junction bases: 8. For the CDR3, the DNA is TGTGCCAGCAGCGCTACTAGCGGGGGCCGAACCTACGAGCAGTACTTC. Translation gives CASSATSGGRTYEQYF.

CDR3 loop: CASTVGGLAAWETQYF. The CDR3 DNA sequence: TGTGCCAGCACCGTTGGTGGACTAGCGGCGTGGGAGACCCAGTACTTC. The chain joins TRBV5-6 to TRBJ2-5; 10 bases fit TRBD2. The CDR3 contains 16 residues. CDR1 and CDR2 (germline): SGHDT, YYEEEE. V shed 6 bases and J 5 bases; nucleotides not matched to a gene: 13.

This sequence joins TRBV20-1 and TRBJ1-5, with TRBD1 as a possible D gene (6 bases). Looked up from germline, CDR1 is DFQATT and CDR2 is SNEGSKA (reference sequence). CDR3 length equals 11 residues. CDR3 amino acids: CSRGRHEPQHF. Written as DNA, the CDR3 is TGCAGCAGGGGCAGACATGAACCCCAGCATTTT.

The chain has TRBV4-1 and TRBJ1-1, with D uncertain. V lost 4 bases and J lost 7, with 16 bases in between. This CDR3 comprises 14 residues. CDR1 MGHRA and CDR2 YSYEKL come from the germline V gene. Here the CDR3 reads CASSPRTASGEAFF. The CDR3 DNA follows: TGCGCCAGCAGCCCGAGAACGGCCTCGGGTGAAGCTTTCTTT.

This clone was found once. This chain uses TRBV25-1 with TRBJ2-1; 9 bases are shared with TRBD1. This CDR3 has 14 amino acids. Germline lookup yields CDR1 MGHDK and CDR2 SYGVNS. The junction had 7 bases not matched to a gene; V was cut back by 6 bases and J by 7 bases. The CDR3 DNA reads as TGTGCCAGCAGGTACAGGGGGCGACGGAATGAGCAGTTCTTC. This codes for CASRYRGRRNEQFF.

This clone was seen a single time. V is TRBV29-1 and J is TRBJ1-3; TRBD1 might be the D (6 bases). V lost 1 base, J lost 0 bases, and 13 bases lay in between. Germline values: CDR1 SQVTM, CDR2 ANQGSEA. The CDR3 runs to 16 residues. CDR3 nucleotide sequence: TGCAGCGTTGAAGCCACGAGGACAGACTCTGGAAACACCATATATTTT. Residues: CSVEATRTDSGNTIYF.

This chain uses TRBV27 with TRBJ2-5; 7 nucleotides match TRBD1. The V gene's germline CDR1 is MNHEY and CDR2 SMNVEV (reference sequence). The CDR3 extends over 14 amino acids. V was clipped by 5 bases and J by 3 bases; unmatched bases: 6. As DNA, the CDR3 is TGTGCCAGCAGTCCATCCAGGGGGAAAGAGACCCAGTACTTC. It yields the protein CASSPSRGKETQYF.

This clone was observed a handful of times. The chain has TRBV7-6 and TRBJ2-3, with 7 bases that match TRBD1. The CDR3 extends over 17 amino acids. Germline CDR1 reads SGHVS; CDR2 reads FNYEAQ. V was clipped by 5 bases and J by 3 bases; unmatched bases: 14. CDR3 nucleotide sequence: TGTGCCAGCAGCCAACGACAGGGTGGACTCGTGACAGATACGCAGTATTTT. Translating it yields CASSQRQGGLVTDTQYF.

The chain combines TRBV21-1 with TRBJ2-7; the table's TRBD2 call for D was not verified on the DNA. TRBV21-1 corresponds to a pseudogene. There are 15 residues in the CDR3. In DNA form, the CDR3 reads TGTGCCAGCAGCAAGGGTAAGCGGGAGTGGTACGAGCAGTACTTC. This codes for CASSKGKREWYEQYF.

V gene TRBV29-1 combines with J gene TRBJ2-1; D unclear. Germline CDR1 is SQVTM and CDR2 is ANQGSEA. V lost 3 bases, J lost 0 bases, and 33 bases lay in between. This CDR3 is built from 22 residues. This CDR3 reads CSVESRSHGTASLSSSYNEQFF. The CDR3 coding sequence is TGCAGCGTTGAGTCTCGGTCCCATGGAACAGCTTCCCTGTCAAGCTCCTACAATGAGCAGTTCTTC.

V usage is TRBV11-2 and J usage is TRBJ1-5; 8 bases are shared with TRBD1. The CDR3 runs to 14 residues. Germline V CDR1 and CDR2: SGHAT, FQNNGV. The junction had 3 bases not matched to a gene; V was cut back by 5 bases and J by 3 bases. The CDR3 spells CASSPGQDNQPQHF. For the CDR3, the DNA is TGTGCCAGCAGCCCGGGACAGGACAATCAGCCCCAGCATTTT. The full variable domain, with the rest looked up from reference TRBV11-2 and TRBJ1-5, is EAGVAQSPRYKIIEKRQSVAFWCNPISGHATLYWYQQILGQGPKLLIQFQNNGVVDDSQLPKDRFSAERLKGVDSTLKIQPAKLEDSAVYLCASSPGQDNQPQHFGDGTRLSIL.

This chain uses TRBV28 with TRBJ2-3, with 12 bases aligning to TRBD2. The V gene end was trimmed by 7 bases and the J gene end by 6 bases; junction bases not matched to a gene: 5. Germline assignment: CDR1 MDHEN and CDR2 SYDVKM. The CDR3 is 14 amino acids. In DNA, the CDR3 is TGTGCCAGCACAGGGACTAGCGGGTATGATACGCAGTATTTT. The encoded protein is CASTGTSGYDTQYF.

This CDR3 reads CASSFENYGYTF. CDR3 in DNA: TGTGCCAGCAGCTTTGAGAACTATGGCTACACCTTC. The chain employs TRBV5-6 and TRBJ1-2; D unclear. The CDR3 totals 12 residues. The V end lost 2 bases, the J end lost 2 bases, and 4 bases lay between the germline ends. Germline V gives CDR1 SGHDT, CDR2 YYEEEE.